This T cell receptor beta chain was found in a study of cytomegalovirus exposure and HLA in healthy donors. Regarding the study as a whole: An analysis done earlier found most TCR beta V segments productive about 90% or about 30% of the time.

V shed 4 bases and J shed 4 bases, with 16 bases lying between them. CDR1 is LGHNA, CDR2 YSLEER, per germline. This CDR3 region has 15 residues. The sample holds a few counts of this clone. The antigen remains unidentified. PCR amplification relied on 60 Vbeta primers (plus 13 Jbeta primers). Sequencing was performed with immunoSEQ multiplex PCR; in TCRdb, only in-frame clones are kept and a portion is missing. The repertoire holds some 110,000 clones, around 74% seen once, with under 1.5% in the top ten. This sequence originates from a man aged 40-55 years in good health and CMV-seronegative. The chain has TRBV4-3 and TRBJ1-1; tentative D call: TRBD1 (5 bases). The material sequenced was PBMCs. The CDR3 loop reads CASSPRSGGVTEAFF. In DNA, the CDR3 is TGCGCCAGCAGCCCTAGATCGGGGGGGGTCACTGAAGCTTTCTTT.